Here is one TCR beta chain with its context. V lost 2 bases and J lost 3, with 5 bases in between. Germline CDR1 reads SGHVS; CDR2 reads FQNEAQ. The CDR3 spans 12 residues. Original processing methods: Estimation of nucleated cell counts relied on the amplification of reference gene primers. Assay used: immunoSEQ multiplex PCR; TCRdb lists only in-frame clones, some missing. From that table come the V and J calls and clone size; the DNA was used to work out D and trimming. The table records about 230,000 clones, 84% of them present only once. These data originate in a study of blood T cell repertoires in COVID-19. Across the study: Italy, Spain and the United States were the sources of the convalescent and acute COVID-19 samples. In each case, the material was cDNA or gDNA derived from T cells, B-cell-depleted T cells, or PBMCs.

Source material: peripheral blood. The chain joins TRBV7-8 to TRBJ2-7; D call uncertain. This clonotype originated in a middle-aged man who had recovered from COVID-19. CDR3 sequence: CASSLRDYEQYF. CDR3 sequence (DNA): TGTGCCAGCAGCTTACGAGACTACGAGCAGTACTTC. The full variable domain, its missing parts supplied by reference TRBV7-8 and TRBJ2-7, is GAGVSQSPRYKVAKRGQDVALRCDPISGHVSLFWYQQALGQGPEFLTYFQNEAQLDKSGLPSDRFFAERPEGSVSTLKIQRTQQEDSAVYLCASSLRDYEQYFGPGTRLTVT.